This T cell receptor beta chain derives from a study of T cell responses to AZD1222 COVID-19 vaccine. Data came from immunoSEQ multiplex PCR; TCRdb stores just in-frame clones and leaves some out. The profile covers 95,000 to 100,000 clones, with around 87% appearing a single time and roughly 10% taken by the ten largest. This CDR3 has 15 residues. The junction had 7 bases not matched to a gene; V was cut back by 3 bases and J by 4 bases. From germline, CDR1 is DFQATT and CDR2 SNEGSKA (reference sequence). This specimen was peripheral blood, taken 28 days after the second AZD1222 dose. The chain joins TRBV20-1 to TRBJ2-5; TRBD2 aligns across 11 bases. This clonotype originated in an adult who received the AZD1222 COVID-19 vaccine. The CDR3 DNA reads TGCAGTGCTAGTTCTGTAGCGGGAGGGGTAGAGACCCAGTACTTC. Translated, it gives CSASSVAGGVETQYF.